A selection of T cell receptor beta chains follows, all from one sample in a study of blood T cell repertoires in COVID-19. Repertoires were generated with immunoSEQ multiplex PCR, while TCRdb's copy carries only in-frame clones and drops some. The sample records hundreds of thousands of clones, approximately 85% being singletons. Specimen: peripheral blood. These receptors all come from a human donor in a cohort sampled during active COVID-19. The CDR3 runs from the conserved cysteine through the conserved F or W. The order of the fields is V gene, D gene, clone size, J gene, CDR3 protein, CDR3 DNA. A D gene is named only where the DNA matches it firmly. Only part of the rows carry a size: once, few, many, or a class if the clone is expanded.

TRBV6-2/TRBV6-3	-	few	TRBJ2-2	CASSPRTDGELFF	TGTGCCAGCAGTCCCCGGACAGACGGGGAGCTGTTTTTT
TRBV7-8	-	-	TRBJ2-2	CASREAGHTGELFF	TGTGCCAGCAGAGAGGCAGGGCACACCGGGGAGCTGTTTTTT
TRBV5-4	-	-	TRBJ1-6	CASQAGYSRSYNSPLHF	TGTGCCAGCCAGGCCGGTTACTCCAGGTCATATAATTCACCCCTCCACTTT
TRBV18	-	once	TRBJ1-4	CASSPARGVNEKLFF	TGTGCCAGCTCCCCTGCTCGGGGGGTGAATGAAAAACTGTTTTTT
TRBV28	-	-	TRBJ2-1	CASGGATPGGKRVYNEQFF	TGTGCCAGCGGAGGAGCCACCCCAGGTGGTAAAAGGGTTTACAATGAGCAGTTCTTC
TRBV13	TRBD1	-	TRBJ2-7	CASSSPGQRPYEQYF	TGTGCCAGCAGCTCCCCGGGACAGAGACCTTACGAGCAGTACTTC
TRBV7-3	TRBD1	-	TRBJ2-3	CASSSPGTGGTDTQYF	TGTGCCAGCAGCTCGCCCGGGACAGGGGGCACAGATACGCAGTATTTT
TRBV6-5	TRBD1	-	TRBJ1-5	CASRTGDQPQHF	TGTGCCAGCAGGACAGGGGATCAGCCCCAGCATTTT
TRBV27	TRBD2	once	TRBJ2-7	CASSSPVLLADPYEQYF	TGTGCCAGCAGTTCCCCCGTTTTACTAGCGGACCCCTACGAGCAGTACTTC
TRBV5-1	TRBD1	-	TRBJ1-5	CASSPGTGNQPQHF	TGCGCCAGCAGCCCGGGGACAGGGAATCAGCCCCAGCATTTT
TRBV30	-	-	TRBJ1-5	CAWSVSSGNQPQHF	TGTGCCTGGAGTGTAAGTTCAGGGAATCAGCCCCAGCATTTT
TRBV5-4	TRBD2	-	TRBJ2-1	CASSLVGGRPPVNEQFF	TGTGCCAGCAGCTTGGTGGGCGGGAGGCCCCCGGTGAATGAGCAGTTCTTC
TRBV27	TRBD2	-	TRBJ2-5	CASSYGGGTAAQYF	TGTGCCAGCAGTTATGGGGGGGGGACTGCGGCCCAGTACTTC
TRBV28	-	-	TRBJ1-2	CASALTPDYGYTF	TGTGCCAGCGCCCTAACTCCGGACTATGGCTACACCTTC
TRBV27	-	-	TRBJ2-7	CASSSLYEQYF	TGTGCCAGCAGTTCTCTCTACGAGCAGTACTTC
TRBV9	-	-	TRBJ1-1	CASRGENTEAFF	TGTGCCAGCAGGGGAGAGAACACTGAAGCTTTCTTT
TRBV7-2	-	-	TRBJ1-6	CASSLDQGTSPLHF	TGTGCCAGCAGCTTAGACCAGGGAACTTCACCCCTCCACTTT
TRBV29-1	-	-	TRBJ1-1	CSVGTGPTEAFF	TGCAGCGTTGGTACAGGGCCCACTGAAGCTTTCTTT
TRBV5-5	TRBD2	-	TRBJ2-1	CASSPLGGSYNEQFF	TGTGCCAGCAGCCCCCTGGGAGGGTCCTACAATGAGCAGTTCTTC
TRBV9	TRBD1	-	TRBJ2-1	CASSGLDRAPYNEQFF	TGTGCCAGCAGCGGGCTGGACAGGGCCCCTTACAATGAGCAGTTCTTC
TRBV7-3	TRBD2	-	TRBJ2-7	CASSSLAGGRYEQYF	TGTGCCAGCAGCTCGCTAGCGGGAGGACGCTACGAGCAGTACTTC
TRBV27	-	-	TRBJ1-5	CASSSLGGGEQPQHF	TGTGCCAGCAGTTCCCTAGGGGGAGGGGAGCAGCCCCAGCATTTT
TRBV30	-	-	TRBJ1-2	CAWGTGRGGYTF	TGTGCCTGGGGTACAGGGAGAGGCGGCTACACCTTC
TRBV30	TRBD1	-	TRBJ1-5	CAWRTGQYNNQPQHF	TGTGCCTGGCGGACAGGGCAGTATAACAATCAGCCCCAGCATTTT
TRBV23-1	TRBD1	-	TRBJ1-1	CASLLGAGRGLGNTEAFF	TGCGCCAGCCTTCTGGGGGCCGGCAGGGGGCTAGGGAACACTGAAGCTTTCTTT
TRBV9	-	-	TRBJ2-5	CASSVGAGLHETQYF	TGTGCCAGCAGCGTAGGCGCAGGGCTACACGAGACCCAGTACTTC
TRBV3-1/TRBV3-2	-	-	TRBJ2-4	CASSLIRGAKNIQYF	TGTGCCAGCAGCCTCATCAGGGGAGCCAAAAACATTCAGTACTTC
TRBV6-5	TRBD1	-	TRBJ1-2	CASRRDSANYGYTF	TGTGCCAGCAGACGGGACAGCGCTAACTATGGCTACACCTTC
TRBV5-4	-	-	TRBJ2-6	CASSLVVQGLDVLTF	TGTGCCAGCAGCTTGGTGGTGCAGGGGCTAGACGTCCTGACTTTC
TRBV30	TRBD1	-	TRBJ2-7	CAWSTGASNEQYF	TGTGCCTGGAGTACAGGGGCTAGCAACGAGCAGTACTTC
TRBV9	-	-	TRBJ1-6	CASSVAGSNSPLHF	TGTGCCAGCAGCGTAGCTGGGAGTAATTCACCCCTCCACTTT
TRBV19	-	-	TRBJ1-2	CASLQGLGGYTF	TGTGCCAGTCTGCAGGGCTTGGGCGGCTACACCTTC
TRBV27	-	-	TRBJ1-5	CASSLWGDNQPQHF	TGTGCCAGCAGTTTATGGGGAGACAATCAGCCCCAGCATTTT
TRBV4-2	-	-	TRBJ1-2	CASSQRDKYYGYTF	TGTGCCAGCAGCCAACGGGACAAATACTATGGCTACACCTTC
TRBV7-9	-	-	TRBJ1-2	CASSLGRGTNYGYTF	TGTGCCAGCAGCTTAGGACGGGGAACTAACTATGGCTACACCTTC
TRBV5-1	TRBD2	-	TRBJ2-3	CASSGGENTDTQYF	TGCGCCAGCAGCGGGGGGGAAAACACAGATACGCAGTATTTT
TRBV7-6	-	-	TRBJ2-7	CASSLLAYDEQYF	TGTGCCAGCAGCTTATTAGCTTACGACGAGCAGTACTTC
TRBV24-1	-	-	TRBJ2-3	CATSDFGGRESYTQYF	TGTGCCACCAGTGATTTCGGGGGGCGCGAGTCGTATACGCAGTATTTT
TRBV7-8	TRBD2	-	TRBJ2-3	CASSLVLPSGGDTQYF	TGTGCCAGCAGCTTAGTGTTGCCTAGCGGGGGGGATACGCAGTATTTT
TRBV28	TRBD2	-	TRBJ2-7	CASSTDHSGPLAEQYF	TGTGCCAGCAGTACAGACCATAGCGGGCCACTCGCCGAGCAGTACTTC
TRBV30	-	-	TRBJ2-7	CAWSPDRPYEQYF	TGTGCCTGGAGTCCAGACAGACCCTACGAGCAGTACTTC
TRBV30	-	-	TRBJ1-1	CAWSVQRGHNTEAFF	TGTGCCTGGAGTGTACAGCGGGGGCATAACACTGAAGCTTTCTTT
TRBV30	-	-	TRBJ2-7	CALTLTGSYEQYF	TGTGCCTTGACCCTCACAGGCTCCTACGAGCAGTACTTC
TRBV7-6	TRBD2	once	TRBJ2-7	CASSRLAGDAYEQYF	TGTGCCAGCAGCCGTTTAGCGGGAGATGCCTACGAGCAGTACTTC
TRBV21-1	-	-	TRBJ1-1	CASSADRGSSTEAFF	TGTGCCAGCAGCGCGGACAGGGGGTCCTCCACTGAAGCTTTCTTT
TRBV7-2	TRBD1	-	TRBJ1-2	CASSERQGLDYGYTF	TGTGCCAGCAGCGAAAGACAGGGGTTGGACTATGGCTACACCTTC
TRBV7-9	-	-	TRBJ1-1	CASSFSDPGAEAFF	TGTGCCAGCAGCTTTTCCGATCCCGGAGCTGAAGCTTTCTTT
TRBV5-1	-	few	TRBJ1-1	CASSPGIGRNTEAFF	TGCGCCAGCAGCCCCGGGATAGGACGGAACACTGAAGCTTTCTTT
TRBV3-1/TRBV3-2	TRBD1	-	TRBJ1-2	CASSPTGKALNGYTF	TGTGCCAGCAGCCCGACAGGGAAGGCGTTAAATGGCTACACCTTC
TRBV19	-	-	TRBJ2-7	CASSIDSRATYEQYF	TGTGCCAGTAGTATAGATAGCAGGGCTACCTACGAGCAGTACTTC
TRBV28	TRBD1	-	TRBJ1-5	CASSLLAGGANQPQHF	TGTGCCAGCAGTTTATTGGCAGGGGGCGCGAATCAGCCCCAGCATTTT
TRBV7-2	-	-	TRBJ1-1	CASSAQGSLGSNTEAFF	TGTGCCAGCAGCGCACAGGGCTCCCTAGGGTCGAACACTGAAGCTTTCTTT
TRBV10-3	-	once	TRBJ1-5	CAISESYQNNQPQHF	TGTGCCATCAGTGAGTCGTACCAGAACAATCAGCCCCAGCATTTT
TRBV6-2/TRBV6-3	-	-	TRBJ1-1	CASSYVTAIMNTEAFF	TGTGCCAGCAGTTATGTAACAGCTATTATGAACACTGAAGCTTTCTTT
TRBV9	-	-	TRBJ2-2	CASSVLAEGDFRAGELFF	TGTGCCAGCAGCGTCCTAGCGGAGGGGGATTTCAGGGCCGGGGAGCTGTTTTTT
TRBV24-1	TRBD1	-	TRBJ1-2	CATSGNDRGYDGYTF	TGTGCCACCAGTGGTAACGACAGGGGTTATGATGGCTACACCTTC